Presented here are 11 T cell receptor beta chains from one specimen sequenced in a study of T cell responses to AZD1222 COVID-19 vaccine. TCRdb keeps only in-frame clones here, not all; method: immunoSEQ multiplex PCR. This table has about 69,000 clones, around four fifths appearing once. The specimen was peripheral blood, collected 28 days after the second AZD1222 dose. The source is an adult who received the AZD1222 COVID-19 vaccine.

The chain couples TRBV19 to TRBJ2-1; 7 bases map to TRBD1. Looked up from germline, CDR1 is LNHDA and CDR2 is SQIVND (reference sequence). V lost 7 bases and J lost 0; bases outside the gene matches: 3. The CDR3 contains 14 residues. The CDR3 region has the DNA TGTGCCAGTAATCGACAGGGCTCCTACAATGAGCAGTTCTTC. Amino acid sequence: CASNRQGSYNEQFF.

This chain links TRBV19 with TRBJ2-1, with a weak D call TRBD1 (6 bases). Germline CDR1 LNHDA, CDR2 SQIVND (reference sequence). The CDR3 runs 16 residues. V was clipped by 0 bases and J by 6 bases, with 15 bases between them. The CDR3 reads CASSIDGLARGNEQFF. The DNA of the CDR3 is TGTGCCAGTAGTATAGACGGGCTAGCCAGGGGCAATGAGCAGTTCTTC.

This chain connects TRBV5-1 to TRBJ1-1, with a weak D call TRBD1 (5 bases). The V gene lost 2 bases and the J gene lost 8 bases, with 10 bases spanning the gap. Germline CDR1 reads SGHRS; CDR2 reads YFSETQ. The CDR3 has 12 residues. The CDR3 loop is CASSLGAVEAFF. DNA of the CDR3: TGCGCCAGCAGCTTAGGGGCAGTCGAAGCTTTCTTT.

This clone was observed a single time. This rearrangement joins TRBV5-1 to TRBJ2-3; the D gene is possibly TRBD2 (5 bases). V lost 4 bases and J lost 4, with 13 bases in between. The V gene's germline CDR1 is SGHRS and CDR2 YFSETQ. The CDR3 is 14 amino acids. This CDR3 is CASSDYKGADTQYF. CDR3 nucleotide sequence: TGCGCCAGCAGCGACTATAAGGGCGCAGATACGCAGTATTTT.

This chain uses TRBV7-6 with TRBJ1-2; a possible D gene is TRBD1 (5 bases). The V end lost 3 bases, the J end lost 3 bases, and 14 bases lay between the germline ends. The germline V gene encodes CDR1 SGHVS and CDR2 FNYEAQ. This CDR3 has 15 amino acids. The DNA of the CDR3 is TGTGCCAGCAGCTTGGGGCCCCTTCGAGACTATGGCTACACCTTC. Translation gives CASSLGPLRDYGYTF.

CDR3 residues: CASRGSSYEQYF. CDR3 DNA: TGTGCCAGCCGGGGGAGCTCCTACGAGCAGTACTTC. The chain joins TRBV6-5 to TRBJ2-7, with D maybe TRBD2 (6 bases). V lost 8 bases to trimming and J lost 0 bases, with 8 bases between them. Per germline, CDR1 MNHEY and CDR2 SVGAGI. The CDR3 length is 12 residues.

This clone occurred once. This chain links TRBV25-1 with TRBJ1-1, with a possible D match to TRBD1 (6 bases). CDR3 length: 13 residues. V was pared by 7 bases and J by 1 base, with 10 bases between. CDR1 is MGHDK, CDR2 SYGVNS, per germline. CDR3 nucleotide sequence: TGTGCCAGCAAACGAGGGGGGAACACTGAAGCTTTCTTT. Translation: CASKRGGNTEAFF.

This chain links TRBV5-6 with TRBJ1-2; 8 positions agree with TRBD1. Per the germline V gene, CDR1 is SGHDT and CDR2 is YYEEEE. CDR3 length equals 15 residues. Trimming removed 5 bases from V and 1 base from J; junction bases left unmatched: 7. CDR3 sequence: CASRNNRGVNYGYTF. CDR3 DNA: TGTGCCAGCAGGAATAACAGGGGGGTTAACTATGGCTACACCTTC. Looking up the rest from reference TRBV5-6 and TRBJ1-2 gives the full variable domain: DAGVTQSPTHLIKTRGQQVTLRCSPKSGHDTVSWYQQALGQGPQFIFQYYEEEERQRGNFPDRFSGHQFPNYSSELNVNALLLGDSALYLCASRNNRGVNYGYTFGSGTRLTVV.

J is TRBJ1-3 and V is TRBV6-2 or TRBV6-3; no reliable D call. Germline assignment: CDR1 MNHEY and CDR2 SVGEGT. The CDR3 covers 14 residues. Trimming shortened V by 2 bases and J by 1 base, and 6 bases separated the two germline ends. The CDR3 protein is CASSYGFSGNTIYF. CDR3 coding DNA: TGTGCCAGCAGTTACGGGTTTTCTGGAAACACCATATATTTT.

The chain uses TRBV7-2 and TRBJ1-6, with D uncertain. Trimming shortened V by 1 base and J by 7 bases, and 8 bases separated the two germline ends. From germline, CDR1 is SGHTA and CDR2 FQGNSA. This CDR3 has 14 residues. CDR3 DNA sequence: TGTGCCAGCAGCTTAGACAGATCCAATTCACCCCTCCACTTT. Protein sequence: CASSLDRSNSPLHF. Full variable domain (missing parts from reference TRBV7-2 and TRBJ1-6): GAGVSQSPSNKVTEKGKDVELRCDPISGHTALYWYRQSLGQGLEFLIYFQGNSAPDKSGLPSDRFSAERTGGSVSTLTIQRTQQEDSAVYLCASSLDRSNSPLHFGNGTRLTVT.

The chain links TRBV5-1 to TRBJ2-5; tentatively, D is TRBD2 (6 bases). V shed 2 bases and J shed 5 bases, with 10 bases lying between them. Germline CDR1 is SGHRS and CDR2 is YFSETQ. The CDR3 is made up of 13 amino acids. This CDR3 reads CASSFSGGETQYF. The DNA of the CDR3 is TGCGCCAGCAGCTTTTCAGGAGGGGAGACCCAGTACTTC.